This TCR beta chain was identified during a study of CD8+CD57+ T cells in acquired aplastic anemia. TCR beta VDJ and CDR3 were profiled, and genomic DNA was the template. TCRdb re-called the reads with MiXCR, one entry per CDR3 protein. This repertoire shows about 220,000 distinct CDR3 sequences, about a third found once; its top ten account for roughly 1.1%. V was trimmed by 5 bases and J by 4 bases, leaving 12 bases between them. The germline CDR1 and CDR2 sequences are SGHTA and FQGNSA. The CDR3 is 13 amino acids. The V and J genes are TRBV7-2 and TRBJ2-7; D not resolved. The material sequenced was sorted CD4+, CD8+, or CD8+CD57+ T cells (not recorded which) from PBMCs. This sequence originates from a human donor in good health, serving as a control. The CDR3 region is CASSPLGDYEQYF. Written as DNA, the CDR3 is TGTGCCAGCAGCCCCCTCGGTGATTACGAGCAGTACTTC.